A selection of T cell receptor beta chains follows, all from one sample in a study of OX40 agonist ivuxolimab in advanced cancers. Data came from immunoSEQ multiplex PCR; TCRdb stores just in-frame clones and leaves some out. Seen here are more than 55,000 clones, roughly nine tenths observed once, and the top ten hold about 3.9%. The sequenced sample was CD4+ or CD8+ T cells sorted from blood, obtained in a trial of the OX40 agonist ivuxolimab. The receptors come from an adult with an advanced solid tumor such as melanoma, head and neck, liver or kidney cancer. The CDR3 runs from the conserved cysteine through the conserved F or W. A D gene is named only where the DNA matches it firmly. Expanded clones are given a class, and other clones once, few, many or no size at all.

cdr3_aa: CASSSGTGPYEQYF
cdr3_nt: TGTGCCAGCAGCTCCGGGACAGGGCCCTACGAGCAGTACTTC
v_call: TRBV7-8
d_call: TRBD1
clone_size: -
j_call: TRBJ2-7

cdr3_aa: CASSARVGGYTF
cdr3_nt: TGTGCCAGCAGTGCCAGGGTAGGGGGCTACACCTTC
v_call: TRBV6-5
d_call: -
clone_size: -
j_call: TRBJ1-2

cdr3_aa: CASSTGGTNEKLFF
cdr3_nt: TGTGCCAGCAGCACGGGAGGAACTAATGAAAAACTGTTTTTT
v_call: TRBV6-5
d_call: -
clone_size: once
j_call: TRBJ1-4

cdr3_aa: CASSPIVSGNVYGYTF
cdr3_nt: TGCGCCAGCAGCCCGATAGTATCCGGGAACGTATATGGCTACACCTTC
v_call: TRBV5-1
d_call: -
clone_size: -
j_call: TRBJ1-2

cdr3_aa: CASSPSGGTAKNIQYF
cdr3_nt: TGTGCCAGCAGTCCTAGCGGGGGCACAGCCAAAAACATTCAGTACTTC
v_call: TRBV6-4
d_call: TRBD2
clone_size: -
j_call: TRBJ2-4

cdr3_aa: CAIREGGGNQPQHF
cdr3_nt: TGTGCCATCAGGGAGGGCGGGGGCAATCAGCCCCAGCATTTT
v_call: TRBV10-3
d_call: -
clone_size: -
j_call: TRBJ1-5

cdr3_aa: CASKGSSNTGELFF
cdr3_nt: TGTGCCAGCAAAGGGAGTTCGAACACCGGGGAGCTGTTTTTT
v_call: TRBV11-3
d_call: -
clone_size: -
j_call: TRBJ2-2

cdr3_aa: CASSEYQGETQYF
cdr3_nt: TGTGCCAGCAGTGAATATCAGGGTGAGACCCAGTACTTC
v_call: TRBV25-1
d_call: -
clone_size: -
j_call: TRBJ2-5

cdr3_aa: CATSQTGNYGYTF
cdr3_nt: TGTGCCACCAGCCAGACAGGGAACTATGGCTACACCTTC
v_call: TRBV15
d_call: TRBD1
clone_size: once
j_call: TRBJ1-2

cdr3_aa: CASSLPEGTSTDTQYF
cdr3_nt: TGTGCCAGCAGCCTTCCGGAAGGAACTAGCACAGATACGCAGTATTTT
v_call: TRBV5-5
d_call: -
clone_size: -
j_call: TRBJ2-3

cdr3_aa: CASSFPFLNTGELFF
cdr3_nt: TGTGCCAGCAGCTTCCCCTTCCTGAACACCGGGGAGCTGTTTTTT
v_call: TRBV7-8
d_call: -
clone_size: -
j_call: TRBJ2-2

cdr3_aa: CASSVGGESYNSPLHF
cdr3_nt: TGTGCCAGCAGCGTAGGAGGGGAGTCCTATAATTCACCCCTCCACTTT
v_call: TRBV9
d_call: -
clone_size: few
j_call: TRBJ1-6

cdr3_aa: CAISDSVKGPGSGNTIYF
cdr3_nt: TGTGCCATCAGTGATAGTGTGAAGGGACCGGGCTCTGGAAACACCATATATTTT
v_call: TRBV10-3
d_call: -
clone_size: -
j_call: TRBJ1-3

cdr3_aa: CASSVGADTEAFF
cdr3_nt: TGTGCCAGCAGCGTAGGGGCAGACACTGAAGCTTTCTTT
v_call: TRBV9
d_call: -
clone_size: -
j_call: TRBJ1-1

cdr3_aa: CASSQESGGWTEAFF
cdr3_nt: TGCGCCAGCAGCCAAGAGTCAGGGGGCTGGACTGAAGCTTTCTTT
v_call: TRBV4-1
d_call: TRBD1
clone_size: -
j_call: TRBJ1-1

cdr3_aa: CASSNRATSEQYF
cdr3_nt: TGTGCCAGTAGTAACAGGGCTACAAGCGAGCAGTACTTC
v_call: TRBV19
d_call: -
clone_size: -
j_call: TRBJ2-7

cdr3_aa: CASSDVDRSYGYTF
cdr3_nt: TGTGCCAGCAGTGATGTGGATCGCTCCTATGGCTACACCTTC
v_call: TRBV6-1
d_call: -
clone_size: medium-sized
j_call: TRBJ1-2

cdr3_aa: CASSLTPPGPLHF
cdr3_nt: TGTGCCAGCAGCTTGACACCCCCGGGACCCCTCCACTTT
v_call: TRBV7-3
d_call: -
clone_size: -
j_call: TRBJ1-6

cdr3_aa: CASRPGLRTDTQYF
cdr3_nt: TGTGCCAGCAGGCCCGGGCTTCGCACAGATACGCAGTATTTT
v_call: TRBV11-2
d_call: -
clone_size: few
j_call: TRBJ2-3

cdr3_aa: CASSVGVSDEQFF
cdr3_nt: TGTGCCAGCAGCGTAGGTGTATCCGATGAGCAGTTCTTC
v_call: TRBV9
d_call: -
clone_size: -
j_call: TRBJ2-1

cdr3_aa: CASSATGAQGIDEQYF
cdr3_nt: TGTGCCAGCAGTGCCACCGGGGCCCAGGGAATCGACGAGCAGTACTTC
v_call: TRBV2
d_call: -
clone_size: -
j_call: TRBJ2-7

cdr3_aa: CAISESGPLSYEQYF
cdr3_nt: TGTGCCATCAGTGAGTCAGGCCCCCTCTCCTACGAGCAGTACTTC
v_call: TRBV10-3
d_call: -
clone_size: -
j_call: TRBJ2-7

cdr3_aa: CASSLVGGPREQYF
cdr3_nt: TGTGCCAGCAGCTTAGTGGGGGGGCCGCGCGAGCAGTACTTC
v_call: TRBV7-9
d_call: -
clone_size: -
j_call: TRBJ2-7

cdr3_aa: CASSAAGLRTFNEQFF
cdr3_nt: TGTGCCAGTAGTGCAGCGGGACTCCGCACGTTTAATGAGCAGTTCTTC
v_call: TRBV19
d_call: TRBD2
clone_size: -
j_call: TRBJ2-1

cdr3_aa: CASSNREPPLHF
cdr3_nt: TGTGCCAGTAGTAACAGGGAGCCACCCCTCCACTTT
v_call: TRBV19
d_call: -
clone_size: -
j_call: TRBJ1-6

cdr3_aa: CASSYSGRLNTGELFF
cdr3_nt: TGTGCCAGCAGTTACTCAGGCAGGCTGAACACCGGGGAGCTGTTTTTT
v_call: TRBV6-5
d_call: -
clone_size: -
j_call: TRBJ2-2

cdr3_aa: CASSYGQGKVYEQYF
cdr3_nt: TGTGCCAGCAGTTACGGACAGGGAAAAGTATACGAGCAGTACTTC
v_call: TRBV6-6
d_call: TRBD1
clone_size: once
j_call: TRBJ2-7

cdr3_aa: CASSPRGDTQYF
cdr3_nt: TGTGCCAGCTCACCCAGGGGAGATACGCAGTATTTT
v_call: TRBV18
d_call: -
clone_size: -
j_call: TRBJ2-3

cdr3_aa: CASSLDRSYGYTF
cdr3_nt: TGTGCCAGCAGCTTAGACAGGAGCTATGGCTACACCTTC
v_call: TRBV11-3
d_call: -
clone_size: few
j_call: TRBJ1-2

cdr3_aa: CASSLSGRRAGYTDTQYF
cdr3_nt: TGTGCCAGCAGTTTATCAGGAAGGAGGGCAGGCTACACAGATACGCAGTATTTT
v_call: TRBV28
d_call: -
clone_size: -
j_call: TRBJ2-3

cdr3_aa: CASSQAADTQYF
cdr3_nt: TGCGCCAGCAGCCAAGCGGCGGATACGCAGTATTTT
v_call: TRBV4-3
d_call: -
clone_size: -
j_call: TRBJ2-3

cdr3_aa: CASSDPLALTQYF
cdr3_nt: TGTGCCAGCTCCGACCCCTTGGCACTTACGCAGTATTTT
v_call: TRBV18
d_call: -
clone_size: -
j_call: TRBJ2-3

cdr3_aa: CASSFRDRGPDEQYF
cdr3_nt: TGTGCCAGCAGTTTCCGGGACAGGGGGCCCGACGAGCAGTACTTC
v_call: TRBV6-5
d_call: TRBD1
clone_size: -
j_call: TRBJ2-7

cdr3_aa: CASSLKQGIYEQYF
cdr3_nt: TGTGCCAGCAGCTTAAAACAGGGGATCTACGAGCAGTACTTC
v_call: TRBV13
d_call: TRBD1
clone_size: -
j_call: TRBJ2-7

cdr3_aa: CASSQDLQSDTYEQYF
cdr3_nt: TGCGCCAGCAGCCAAGATCTCCAGAGCGATACCTACGAGCAGTACTTC
v_call: TRBV4-3
d_call: -
clone_size: few
j_call: TRBJ2-7

cdr3_aa: CASSTWGAKGNTIYF
cdr3_nt: TGTGCCAGCAGTACCTGGGGGGCGAAAGGAAACACCATATATTTT
v_call: TRBV6-5
d_call: -
clone_size: -
j_call: TRBJ1-3

cdr3_aa: CASNLQGRTGELFF
cdr3_nt: TGCGCCAGCAATCTTCAGGGGCGCACCGGGGAGCTGTTTTTT
v_call: TRBV5-1
d_call: -
clone_size: -
j_call: TRBJ2-2

cdr3_aa: CASSLRALPRAIYEQYF
cdr3_nt: TGTGCCAGCAGCTTAAGAGCCCTGCCCAGGGCTATCTACGAGCAGTACTTC
v_call: TRBV7-2
d_call: -
clone_size: -
j_call: TRBJ2-7

cdr3_aa: CASSLGISATAGGGTIYF
cdr3_nt: TGTGCCAGCAGCTTAGGAATTTCCGCCACTGCAGGGGGAGGCACCATATATTTT
v_call: TRBV13
d_call: TRBD1
clone_size: -
j_call: TRBJ1-3

cdr3_aa: CASSAGLANTGELFF
cdr3_nt: TGTGCCAGCTCCGCGGGGCTAGCCAACACCGGGGAGCTGTTTTTT
v_call: TRBV2
d_call: -
clone_size: -
j_call: TRBJ2-2

cdr3_aa: CASSSGTSGAGELFF
cdr3_nt: TGTGCCAGCAGCTCCGGGACGAGCGGGGCCGGGGAGCTGTTTTTT
v_call: TRBV7-9
d_call: TRBD2
clone_size: -
j_call: TRBJ2-2

cdr3_aa: CASSKGSRGGQETQYF
cdr3_nt: TGTGCCAGCAGCAAAGGTTCGCGGGGGGGGCAAGAGACCCAGTACTTC
v_call: TRBV21-1
d_call: -
clone_size: -
j_call: TRBJ2-5

cdr3_aa: CASFRSASGGPANF
cdr3_nt: TGTGCCAGCTTTAGGTCGGCTAGCGGGGGCCCCGCCAACTTC
v_call: TRBV2
d_call: TRBD2
clone_size: -
j_call: TRBJ2-4

cdr3_aa: CASSDGQNYGYTF
cdr3_nt: TGTGCCAGCAGTGACGGACAGAACTATGGCTACACCTTC
v_call: TRBV25-1
d_call: -
clone_size: -
j_call: TRBJ1-2

cdr3_aa: CASSPANSNQPQHF
cdr3_nt: TGTGCCAGCAGCCCCGCCAATAGCAATCAGCCCCAGCATTTT
v_call: TRBV7-2
d_call: -
clone_size: once
j_call: TRBJ1-5

cdr3_aa: CATSNPQVAGGNTIYF
cdr3_nt: TGTGCCACCAGCAACCCTCAGGTCGCCGGTGGAAACACCATATATTTT
v_call: TRBV15
d_call: -
clone_size: -
j_call: TRBJ1-3

cdr3_aa: CASSGLQDSTGELFF
cdr3_nt: TGCGCCAGCAGCGGACTACAGGATTCCACCGGGGAGCTGTTTTTT
v_call: TRBV5-1
d_call: -
clone_size: few
j_call: TRBJ2-2

cdr3_aa: CASKVQALANYGYTF
cdr3_nt: TGTGCCAGCAAGGTACAGGCGTTAGCTAACTATGGCTACACCTTC
v_call: TRBV27
d_call: -
clone_size: -
j_call: TRBJ1-2

cdr3_aa: CASGNRDRRTDTQYF
cdr3_nt: TGCGCCAGCGGGAACCGGGACAGGCGCACAGATACGCAGTATTTT
v_call: TRBV5-1
d_call: TRBD1
clone_size: -
j_call: TRBJ2-3

cdr3_aa: CASSPNTEAFF
cdr3_nt: TGTGCCAGCAGCCCCAACACTGAAGCTTTCTTT
v_call: TRBV6-5
d_call: -
clone_size: -
j_call: TRBJ1-1

cdr3_aa: CASSVRVGAYEQYF
cdr3_nt: TGTGCCAGCAGCGTCAGGGTAGGGGCCTACGAGCAGTACTTC
v_call: TRBV7-2
d_call: -
clone_size: -
j_call: TRBJ2-7

cdr3_aa: CASSLSGTSGHTEAFF
cdr3_nt: TGCGCCAGCAGCCTTTCCGGGACATCCGGACACACTGAAGCTTTCTTT
v_call: TRBV5-1
d_call: -
clone_size: -
j_call: TRBJ1-1

cdr3_aa: CASSVNGGLGEAFF
cdr3_nt: TGTGCCAGCAGCGTGAATGGGGGGCTGGGGGAAGCTTTCTTT
v_call: TRBV9
d_call: -
clone_size: once
j_call: TRBJ1-1

cdr3_aa: CASSLARGDQPQHF
cdr3_nt: TGCGCCAGCAGCCTAGCACGGGGAGACCAGCCCCAGCATTTT
v_call: TRBV4-1
d_call: -
clone_size: -
j_call: TRBJ1-5